The 32 T cell receptor beta chains in this list originate from one sample, sequenced in a study of immune evolution from preneoplasia to lung adenocarcinoma. Only in-frame clones appear in the TCRdb table, and some are missing; sequencing was by immunoSEQ multiplex PCR. The data show 7,300 or so clones, 55% to 80% seen once. The sequenced sample was FFPE lung adenocarcinoma in situ tissue. These receptors came from a donor at least 70 years old with lung adenocarcinoma. Some clones in this sample may be carry-over from other donors' samples.

The chain uses TRBV6-5 and TRBJ2-5, with a possible D match to TRBD1 (6 bases). Deletions cut 4 bases from V and 5 bases from J, with 11 bases between. CDR3 length equals 13 residues. Germline V gene data show CDR1 as MNHEY and CDR2 as SVGAGI. The CDR3 DNA follows: TGTGCCAGCAGTTTTACAGGGTCGGAGACCCAGTACTTC. Translation gives CASSFTGSETQYF.

This rearrangement joins TRBV29-1 to TRBJ2-1, with a tentative D call TRBD1 (6 bases). V was pared by 8 bases and J by 7 bases, with 18 bases between. This CDR3 spans 13 amino acids. Germline lookup yields CDR1 SQVTM and CDR2 ANQGSEA. The CDR3 DNA is TGCAGCACGAGACAGGTTTTGTGGAATGAGCAGTTCTTC. Translation gives CSTRQVLWNEQFF.

The genes are TRBV11-3 and TRBJ2-7; D may be TRBD2 (5 bases). Per the germline V gene, CDR1 is SGHNT and CDR2 is YENEEA. The CDR3 extends over 14 amino acids. V lost 5 bases and J lost 4, with 15 bases in between. The CDR3 spells CASSMTRTGYEQYF. The DNA of the CDR3 is TGTGCCAGCAGCATGACCAGGACGGGGTACGAGCAGTACTTC.

V usage is TRBV4-2 and J usage is TRBJ1-1, with TRBD1 identical over 8 bases. With 6 bases clipped from V and 4 bases from J, the junction kept 4 bases outside the gene matches. Germline CDR1 is LGHNA and CDR2 is YNFKEQ. CDR3 length: 13 residues. The CDR3 region is CASSRTGSTEAFF. The CDR3 DNA sequence: TGTGCCAGCAGTCGGACAGGGTCCACTGAAGCTTTCTTT.

The CDR3 protein is CAWSKGVNGKLFF. CDR3 coding DNA: TGTGCCTGGAGTAAAGGGGTTAATGGGAAACTGTTTTTT. V gene TRBV30 combines with J gene TRBJ1-4, with TRBD1 as a possible D gene (5 bases). This CDR3 contains 13 residues. Germline CDR1 and CDR2: GTSNPN and SVGIG (reference sequence). V was clipped by 2 bases and J by 11 bases, with 15 bases between them. The full variable domain, its missing parts supplied by reference TRBV30 and TRBJ1-4, is SQTIHQWPATLVQPVGSPLSLECTVEGTSNPNLYWYRQAAGRGLQLLFYSVGIGQISSEVPQNLSASRPQDRQFILSSKKLLLSDSGFYLCAWSKGVNGKLFFGSGTQLSVL.

This clone was picked up one time. CDR3 DNA: TGTGCCAGCAGTTTAAAAACAGGGATCGAAGCTAACTATGGCTACACCTTC. Protein: CASSLKTGIEANYGYTF. The J gene is TRBJ1-2, the V gene TRBV27, with D perhaps TRBD1 (6 bases). V was cut by 2 bases and J by 0 bases, with 16 bases left in between. The CDR3 has 17 amino acids. Germline CDR1 reads MNHEY; CDR2 reads SMNVEV (reference sequence).

This clone was recorded only once. The genes are TRBV29-1 and TRBJ2-1; 14 bases map to TRBD2. This CDR3 contains 12 residues. CDR1 and CDR2 from the germline V gene are SQVTM and ANQGSEA. J gave up 15 bases and V 7 bases, and 8 bases lay outside the gene matches. As DNA, the CDR3 is TGCAGCGCGGGGACTAGCGGGAGCCTGGGGTTCTTC. Its protein product is CSAGTSGSLGFF.

The V and J genes are TRBV10-1 and TRBJ1-5, with D perhaps matching TRBD1 (6 bases). Trimming shortened V by 9 bases and J by 1 base, and 13 bases separated the two germline ends. Germline V lookup: CDR1 WNHNN, CDR2 SYGVQD (reference sequence). The CDR3 has 14 residues. CDR3 coding DNA: TGCGCCAGGCCCGGACAGTCGAGCAATCAGCCCCAGCATTTT. Its protein product is CARPGQSSNQPQHF.

As for this clone: A junction boundary mismatches the germline segment, possibly from a read error. This chain connects TRBV6-1 to TRBJ2-7; D is undetermined. The CDR3 runs to 11 residues. Germline V gene lookup returns CDR1 MNHNS and CDR2 SASEGT. The CDR3, as DNA: TGTGCCAGCAGCGAAGGCCCCGGGCAGTACTTC. This gives the protein CASSEGPGQYF.

V usage is TRBV19 and J usage is TRBJ2-2; no clear D. The CDR3 sequence is 15 residues long. Deletions cut 8 bases from V and 5 bases from J, with 18 bases between. The germline gives CDR1 LNHDA, CDR2 SQIVND (reference sequence). CDR3: CASLALYPWTGELFF. DNA for the CDR3: TGTGCCAGTCTCGCCCTTTATCCGTGGACCGGGGAGCTGTTTTTT.

The chain links TRBV6-6 to TRBJ1-2; TRBD1 matches at 7 bases. The V gene's germline CDR1 is MNHNY and CDR2 SVGAGI (reference sequence). This CDR3 contains 13 residues. With 5 bases clipped from V and 2 bases from J, the junction kept 2 bases outside the gene matches. Written as DNA, the CDR3 is TGTGCCAGCAGTAAGACAGGGAACTATGGCTACACCTTC. It codes for CASSKTGNYGYTF.

This clone showed up just once. The chain links TRBV11-3 to TRBJ2-5; either TRBD1 or TRBD2 may fit D (6 bases each). Germline V CDR1 and CDR2: SGHNT, YENEEA. CDR3 length equals 14 residues. The V and J ends lost 4 bases and 11 bases respectively, with 20 bases between them. CDR3: CASSSTGTRAGQYF. The CDR3, as DNA: TGTGCCAGCAGCTCCACCGGGACACGGGCGGGACAGTACTTC.

The rearrangement links TRBV7-9 to TRBJ2-7, with TRBD2 matching over 7 bases. Germline loops: CDR1 SEHNR, CDR2 FQNEAQ (reference sequence). J lost 4 bases, V lost 5 bases, and 5 bases had no gene match. CDR3 length: 13 amino acids. CDR3 region: CASSTGGGYEQYF. CDR3 coding DNA: TGTGCCAGCAGCACCGGCGGGGGTTACGAGCAGTACTTC.

This clone showed up just a few times. The chain has TRBV6-5 and TRBJ1-2, with a weak D call TRBD1 (5 bases). V lost 5 bases and J 2 bases, leaving 9 bases between the germline ends. CDR1 is MNHEY and CDR2 is SVGAGI in the germline V gene. This CDR3 comprises 13 residues. The CDR3 coding sequence is TGTGCCAGCAGTCTGGGACGGAACTATGGCTACACCTTC. Translation: CASSLGRNYGYTF.

J is TRBJ1-5 and V is TRBV12-5; 8 bases fit TRBD1. The CDR3 has 13 residues. V lost 7 bases and J lost 9; bases outside the gene matches: 8. The V gene's germline CDR1 is LGHNT and CDR2 FRNRAP. CDR3 amino acids: CASALDRGRPQHF. CDR3 DNA: TGTGCTAGTGCCCTCGACAGGGGAAGGCCCCAGCATTTT. The variable domain in full, completed from reference TRBV12-5 and TRBJ1-5, reads DARVTQTPRHKVTEMGQEVTMRCQPILGHNTVFWYRQTMMQGLELLAYFRNRAPLDDSGMPKDRFSAEMPDATLATLKIQPSEPRDSAVYFCASALDRGRPQHFGDGTRLSIL.

The chain couples TRBV18 to TRBJ1-2; maybe TRBD1 (6 bases). This CDR3 comprises 14 residues. The V end lost 7 bases, the J end lost 3 bases, and 15 bases lay between the germline ends. Germline CDR1 and CDR2: KGHSH and LQKENI. CDR3 DNA sequence: TGTGCCAGCTTGCGGAGGGGGGCTGACTATGGCTACACCTTC. Translation gives CASLRRGADYGYTF.

This clone appeared a few times. This sequence joins TRBV28 and TRBJ1-3, with D unresolved. CDR3 length: 14 amino acids. CDR1 and CDR2 (germline): MDHEN, SYDVKM. V lost 7 bases and J 0 bases, leaving 10 bases between the germline ends. The DNA for the CDR3 is TGTGCCAGCACCGCGCTGGGCTCTGGAAACACCATATATTTT. Translated: CASTALGSGNTIYF.

CDR3 nucleotide sequence: TGTGCCTGGAACCAGGGGTCTATCGATGAGCAGTTCTTC. Residues: CAWNQGSIDEQFF. The V and J genes are TRBV30 and TRBJ2-1, with D possibly matching TRBD1 (6 bases). The V end was cut by 4 bases, the J end by 8 bases, with 15 bases between. In germline, CDR1 is GTSNPN, CDR2 SVGIG (reference sequence). This CDR3 comprises 13 residues.

This clone came up a few times. J is TRBJ1-1 and V is TRBV13; no definite D call. This CDR3 spans 13 amino acids. The V gene's germline CDR1 is PRHDT and CDR2 FYEKMQ (reference sequence). V was shortened by 6 bases and J by 2 bases, with 10 bases between the two germline ends. CDR3 sequence: CASRSTANTEAFF. The CDR3 region has the DNA TGTGCCAGCAGATCGACCGCAAACACTGAAGCTTTCTTT.

V usage is TRBV7-2 and J usage is TRBJ2-5, with TRBD1 identical over 9 bases. The J segment lost 5 bases and the V segment lost 5 bases, leaving 6 bases of the junction unmatched. Germline V gene lookup returns CDR1 SGHTA and CDR2 FQGNSA. The length of the CDR3 is 14 residues. Here the CDR3 reads CASSPDRGAETQYF. In DNA form, the CDR3 reads TGTGCCAGCAGCCCGGACAGGGGCGCGGAGACCCAGTACTTC.

The rearrangement uses TRBV5-6 and TRBJ2-7; D is possibly TRBD2 (6 bases). CDR1 and CDR2 from the germline V gene are SGHDT and YYEEEE. The CDR3 runs 12 residues. Trimming left V 4 bases short and J 9 bases short, with 14 bases between. The CDR3 DNA reads TGTGCCAGCAGCCGGGGGTGGACGATGCAGTACTTC. Amino acid sequence: CASSRGWTMQYF.

This clone has just one count. The rearrangement joins TRBV27 to TRBJ2-7; 11 bases line up with TRBD2. Germline V gene data show CDR1 as MNHEY and CDR2 as SMNVEV (reference sequence). Trimming at V came to 3 bases and at J to 2 bases, leaving 0 bases not matched to a gene. This CDR3 has 14 amino acids. The CDR3 region is CASSFSGGAYEQYF. CDR3 in DNA: TGTGCCAGCAGTTTTAGCGGGGGGGCCTACGAGCAGTACTTC.

The chain uses TRBV2 and TRBJ2-5, with D possibly called TRBD1 or TRBD2 (5 bases each). V was clipped by 1 base and J by 12 bases, with 15 bases between them. The CDR3 runs 13 residues. The germline gives CDR1 SNHLY, CDR2 FYNNEI. Written as DNA, the CDR3 is TGTGCCAGCAGTGAAGAGTTATGGGACGGGAAGTACTTC. Protein product: CASSEELWDGKYF.

The chain carries TRBV20-1 and TRBJ2-1, with D possibly TRBD2 on 5 matching bases. The V gene lost 5 bases and the J gene lost 8 bases, with 10 bases spanning the gap. This CDR3 spans 11 amino acids. CDR1 is DFQATT and CDR2 is SNEGSKA in the germline V gene (reference sequence). CDR3 DNA sequence: TGCAGTGCTGCTCCGGGGTATGAGCAGTTCTTC. It yields the protein CSAAPGYEQFF.

Of note for this clone: Relative to the germline gene, one junction end is altered; a read error may explain this. The chain couples TRBV7-7 to TRBJ2-1, with D maybe TRBD1 (5 bases). This CDR3 is built from 15 residues. The germline V gene encodes CDR1 SSHAT and CDR2 FNYEAQ (reference sequence). The CDR3 reads CASSLDRQGQNEQFF. The CDR3 DNA sequence: TGTGCTAGCAGCTTAGATAGGCAGGGCCAAAATGAGCAGTTCTTC.

The chain employs TRBV7-9 and TRBJ2-7; TRBD1 matches at 9 bases. Losses at the gene ends were 5 bases for V and 2 bases for J; bases not matched to a gene: 7. This CDR3 is 15 amino acids long. CDR1 is SEHNR and CDR2 is FQNEAQ in the germline V gene (reference sequence). The CDR3 protein is CASSPTGTGTYEQYF. The CDR3 coding sequence is TGTGCCAGCAGCCCTACCGGGACAGGGACCTACGAGCAGTACTTC. The variable domain in full, with the rest retrieved from reference TRBV7-9 and TRBJ2-7, is DTGVSQNPRHKITKRGQNVTFRCDPISEHNRLYWYRQTLGQGPEFLTYFQNEAQLEKSRLLSDRFSAERPKGSFSTLEIQRTEQGDSAMYLCASSPTGTGTYEQYFGPGTRLTVT.

The J gene is TRBJ2-7, the V gene TRBV2; D gene ambiguous. The CDR3 has 15 residues. Germline loops: CDR1 SNHLY, CDR2 FYNNEI. V was trimmed by 6 bases and J by 4 bases, leaving 19 bases between them. In nucleotides, the CDR3 is TGTGCCAGCAGGGCCACGTGGATGGCGCGGTACGAGCAGTACTTC. The encoded protein is CASRATWMARYEQYF.

As concerns this clone: This sample includes further DNA sequences coding for the same CDR3. This sequence joins TRBV28 and TRBJ2-1, with a weak D call TRBD1 (5 bases). Germline-derived CDR1 and CDR2 are MDHEN and SYDVKM. This CDR3 is built from 14 residues. Between the trimmed V and J ends, which lost 9 bases and 1 base, there was a span of 13 bases. CDR3: CASWKTDSYNEQFF. CDR3 nucleotides: TGTGCCAGTTGGAAGACAGATTCCTACAATGAGCAGTTCTTC.

The genes are TRBV4-1 and TRBJ2-2; D remains unclear. Germline-derived CDR1 and CDR2 are MGHRA and YSYEKL. With 4 bases removed from V and 7 bases from J, the gap between germline ends came to 25 bases. The CDR3 is 18 residues long. DNA of the CDR3: TGCGCCAGCAGCCGGGCCGGCACCGGGCCCTTGAGTGTCGGGGAGCTGTTTTTT. Its translation is CASSRAGTGPLSVGELFF.

J is TRBJ2-7 and V is TRBV30, with D perhaps matching TRBD1 or TRBD2 (5 bases each). Germline CDR1 GTSNPN, CDR2 SVGIG (reference sequence). This CDR3 comprises 14 residues. The CDR3 protein is CASLGDRSSYEQYF. The CDR3 region has the DNA TGTGCTTCCCTGGGGGATCGGTCCTCCTACGAGCAGTACTTC.

This rearrangement joins TRBV2 to TRBJ1-3; D is possibly TRBD1 (5 bases). This CDR3 is 14 amino acids long. V was trimmed by 6 bases and J by 0 bases, leaving 9 bases between them. The germline V gene has CDR1 SNHLY and CDR2 FYNNEI. CDR3 residues: CASSRAPSGNTIYF. The CDR3 nucleotides read TGTGCCAGCAGCAGGGCCCCCTCTGGAAACACCATATATTTT.

The chain links TRBV19 to TRBJ2-7, with TRBD2 identical over 7 bases. The CDR3 runs to 12 residues. Germline values: CDR1 LNHDA, CDR2 SQIVND (reference sequence). Trimming took 7 bases from V and 3 from J; bases not matched to a gene: 3. CDR3: CASKGGSYEQYF. The CDR3 DNA follows: TGTGCCAGTAAGGGCGGGAGCTACGAGCAGTACTTC.